The 27 T cell receptor beta chains below all came from one sample that was sequenced in a study of post-analysis software for immune sequencing data. Study-wide points: Higher frequency in patients than in controls was seen for roughly 5 TRBV segments, with TRBV5-6, TRBV5-1 and TRBV20-1 among them.

The TCR beta cDNA libraries carried unique molecular identifiers. TCRdb analysed the PCR reads with MiXCR anew, one entry per CDR3 protein. Counted here are hundreds of thousands of distinct CDR3 sequences, about 60% occurring once; the ten biggest clones make up roughly 12%. Their target antigens are unknown. The sequenced sample was blood. These TCRs come from a girl aged 2 to 10 with multiple sclerosis.

The chain uses TRBV11-2 and TRBJ2-1; a possible D gene is TRBD2 (6 bases). V was pared by 5 bases and J by 0 bases, with 17 bases between. The CDR3 is 17 amino acids. Germline V lookup: CDR1 SGHAT, CDR2 FQNNGV. Written as DNA, the CDR3 is TGTGCCAGCAGCACCCTCTCTAGCGTTAGCTCCTACAATGAGCAGTTCTTC. The encoded protein is CASSTLSSVSSYNEQFF.

V gene TRBV5-1 combines with J gene TRBJ2-7; D remains ambiguous. The end of the DNA fits TRBJ2-5 better, so the J call may be wrong. Looked up from germline, CDR1 is SGHRS and CDR2 is YFSETQ. The CDR3 is made up of 12 amino acids. CDR3 sequence: CASRAESETQYF. The CDR3 DNA reads as TGCGCCAGCCGGGCGGAGTCGGAGACCCAGTACTTC.

Regarding this clonotype: One junction end disagrees with the germline gene, perhaps due to a read error. J is TRBJ1-1 and V is TRBV10-3; a possible D gene is TRBD1 (6 bases). The CDR3 length is 13 residues. From germline, CDR1 is ENHRY and CDR2 SYGVKD. CDR3 amino acids: CVISEQGNTEAFF. CDR3 DNA sequence: TGTGTCATCAGTGAACAGGGGAACACTGAAGCTTTCTTT.

This chain joins TRBV7-9 and TRBJ1-6; possible D gene TRBD1, 5 bases. Trimming cost V 5 bases and J 10 bases, with 18 bases left between them. Looked up from germline, CDR1 is SEHNR and CDR2 is FQNEAQ (reference sequence). This CDR3 spans 15 amino acids. The CDR3 DNA reads TGTGCCAGCAGCACCGACAGCCCCGGGACCTCACCCCTCCACTTT. Amino acid sequence: CASSTDSPGTSPLHF.

V usage is TRBV5-5 and J usage is TRBJ2-5; 13 nucleotides match TRBD2. The germline V gene has CDR1 SGHKS and CDR2 YYEKEE (reference sequence). This CDR3 contains 16 residues. V shed 4 bases and J 11 bases; nucleotides not matched to a gene: 14. The CDR3: CASSLTGLAGVKEQYF. CDR3 in DNA: TGTGCCAGCAGCCTAACCGGACTAGCGGGAGTGAAAGAGCAGTACTTC.

The rearrangement uses TRBV4-2 and TRBJ2-7; the D gene is possibly TRBD1 (5 bases). V was shortened by 0 bases and J by 1 base, with 7 bases between the two germline ends. The germline CDR1 and CDR2 sequences are LGHNA and YNFKEQ. This CDR3 is built from 14 residues. The CDR3 sequence: CASSQETASYEQYF. The DNA for the CDR3 is TGTGCCAGCAGCCAAGAGACAGCTTCCTACGAGCAGTACTTC.

The chain links TRBV29-1 to TRBJ1-2, with 9 nucleotides matching TRBD1. The CDR3 runs to 16 residues. In germline, CDR1 is SQVTM, CDR2 ANQGSEA. Unmatched junction bases numbered 20, after V lost 8 bases and J lost 7 bases. Written as DNA, the CDR3 is TGCAGCATCTCCGGGACAGGGATTTTCCCTGTGAGTGGCTACACCTTC. Its translation: CSISGTGIFPVSGYTF. Looking up the rest from reference TRBV29-1 and TRBJ1-2 gives the full variable domain: SAVISQKPSRDICQRGTSLTIQCQVDSQVTMMFWYRQQPGQSLTLIATANQGSEATYESGFVIDKFPISRPNLTFSTLTVSNMSPEDSSIYLCSISGTGIFPVSGYTFGSGTRLTVV.

The J gene is TRBJ2-7, the V gene TRBV25-1; D perhaps matches TRBD2 (6 bases). CDR3 length: 15 residues. Between the trimmed V and J ends, which lost 5 bases and 0 bases, there was a span of 14 bases. Per the germline V gene, CDR1 is MGHDK and CDR2 is SYGVNS. The CDR3: CASSPGTPSSYEQYF. CDR3 bases: TGTGCCAGCAGTCCCGGGACTCCCAGCTCCTACGAGCAGTACTTC.

This clonotype was observed a few times. The chain employs TRBV10-3 and TRBJ2-1; TRBD1 might be the D (6 bases). The CDR3 totals 17 residues. The V gene's germline CDR1 is ENHRY and CDR2 SYGVKD. V lost 2 bases and J 2 bases, leaving 16 bases between the germline ends. For the CDR3, the DNA is TGTGCCATCAGTGAGGGGCGACAGGCTCCAACCTACAATGAGCAGTTCTTC. Residues: CAISEGRQAPTYNEQFF.

The chain combines TRBV5-1 with TRBJ2-3, with 16 bases identical to TRBD2. CDR1 is SGHRS, CDR2 YFSETQ, per germline. The CDR3 has 18 amino acids. V trimming: 3 bases; J trimming: 0 bases; junction bases outside the gene matches: 4. CDR3 nucleotide sequence: TGCGCCAGCAGCTCGGGACTAGCGGGGGGGCCGAGCACAGATACGCAGTATTTT. Translating gives CASSSGLAGGPSTDTQYF.

The V call is TRBV5-1, the J call TRBJ2-7; 9 bases map to TRBD1. The CDR3 has 15 amino acids. Trimming at V came to 4 bases and at J to 4 bases, leaving 9 bases not matched to a gene. The germline gives CDR1 SGHRS, CDR2 YFSETQ. The chain's CDR3 is CASSPTGQGPYEQYF. The DNA of the CDR3 is TGCGCCAGCAGCCCTACGGGACAGGGACCTTACGAGCAGTACTTC.

The rearrangement joins TRBV5-1 to TRBJ2-1; 14 bases map to TRBD2. From germline, CDR1 is SGHRS and CDR2 YFSETQ. This CDR3 has 15 residues. With 4 bases clipped from V and 9 bases from J, the junction kept 6 bases outside the gene matches. The CDR3 region is CASSPGTSGSGEQFF. CDR3 nucleotides: TGCGCCAGCAGCCCCGGGACTAGCGGGAGCGGTGAGCAGTTCTTC. Full variable domain (missing parts from reference TRBV5-1 and TRBJ2-1): KAGVTQTPRYLIKTRGQQVTLSCSPISGHRSVSWYQQTPGQGLQFLFEYFSETQRNKGNFPGRFSGRQFSNSRSEMNVSTLELGDSALYLCASSPGTSGSGEQFFGPGTRLTVL.

The chain joins TRBV11-2 to TRBJ2-7; D unclear. The CDR3 runs 16 residues. Germline V gene sequence: CDR1 SGHAT, CDR2 FQNNGV. V dropped 1 base and J dropped 1 base, with 14 bases sitting between them. The CDR3 nucleotides read TGTGCCAGCAGCTTAGTACGATCGGGCAGGTCCTACGAGCAGTACTTC. Its translation: CASSLVRSGRSYEQYF.

This sequence joins TRBV20-1 and TRBJ2-3, with D possibly being TRBD1 (6 bases). There are 14 residues in the CDR3. Per the germline V gene, CDR1 is DFQATT and CDR2 is SNEGSKA (reference sequence). Trimming took off 6 bases at V and 10 bases at J, with 23 bases between the two ends. For the CDR3, the DNA is TGCAGTGCGAGCCCTGGACAGTCCTCTGGGGCGCAGTATTTT. Translating gives CSASPGQSSGAQYF.

The chain joins TRBV29-1 to TRBJ2-1; 9 bases fit TRBD2. The trim removed 1 base at V and 8 bases at J, leaving 6 bases unmatched. The germline V gene encodes CDR1 SQVTM and CDR2 ANQGSEA. The CDR3 is 14 amino acids. The CDR3 loop reads CSVEVGTSGHEQFF. DNA for the CDR3: TGCAGCGTTGAAGTGGGAACTAGCGGGCATGAGCAGTTCTTC.

The chain links TRBV18 to TRBJ1-1; TRBD1 agrees at 9 bases. The CDR3 has 16 residues. After removal of 3 bases from V and 1 base from J, the junction contained 6 bases not matched to a gene. The V gene's germline CDR1 is KGHSH and CDR2 LQKENI. CDR3 protein: CASSPTAGQGNTEAFF. The CDR3, as DNA: TGTGCCAGCTCACCGACAGCGGGACAGGGGAACACTGAAGCTTTCTTT.

This chain links TRBV12-3 or TRBV12-4 with TRBJ2-7; D is ambiguous. Gene TRBJ2-4 matches the end of the DNA better, so the J call may be wrong. This CDR3 spans 14 amino acids. DNA for the CDR3: TGTGCCAGCAGTTTAAGGTCTACCGAACGCATTCAGTACTTC. Protein: CASSLRSTERIQYF.

The chain joins TRBV3-1 to TRBJ2-1; no clear D. CDR1 LGHDT and CDR2 YNNKEL come from the germline V gene (reference sequence). V was cut by 0 bases and J by 2 bases, with 11 bases left in between. The CDR3 has 16 amino acids. The CDR3 nucleotides are TGTGCCAGCAGCCAAGATCATACGGGCCCCTACAATGAGCAGTTCTTC. Residues: CASSQDHTGPYNEQFF.

This clonotype came up a few times. CDR3 loop: CASSLSGGDYNEQFF. CDR3 DNA sequence: TGTGCCAGCAGCCTTAGCGGGGGGGACTACAATGAGCAGTTCTTC. This sequence joins TRBV6-5 and TRBJ2-1, with 11 bases fitting TRBD2. The CDR3 contains 15 residues. Losses at the gene ends were 6 bases for V and 3 bases for J; bases not matched to a gene: 4. The germline gives CDR1 MNHEY, CDR2 SVGAGI.

J is TRBJ2-5 and V is TRBV10-2; 8 bases line up with TRBD2. The DNA end lines up better with TRBJ2-7; the J call may be wrong. The CDR3 runs to 15 residues. Per the germline V gene, CDR1 is WSHSY and CDR2 is SAAADI. The CDR3 loop is CASRVGTSNWSEQYF. CDR3 in DNA: TGCGCCAGCCGAGTCGGGACTAGTAATTGGTCCGAGCAGTACTTC.

The CDR3 DNA sequence: TGTGCCAGCAGCTTAGAATCAGATACGCAGTATTTT. Translated, it gives CASSLESDTQYF. The gene calls are TRBV7-9 and TRBJ2-3; D gene unclear. V lost 1 base to trimming and J lost 4 bases, with 3 bases between them. Germline CDR1 and CDR2: SEHNR and FQNEAQ (reference sequence). This CDR3 has 12 amino acids.

The V gene is TRBV12-3 or TRBV12-4, the J gene TRBJ2-1; D tentatively reads TRBD1 or TRBD2 (5 bases each). The CDR3 has 14 amino acids. The ends were cut back, 6 bases at V and 5 bases at J, with 14 bases in the middle. CDR3 nucleotides: TGTGCCAGCAGCTCAGATGAGGGGAACAATGAGCAGTTCTTC. Its protein product is CASSSDEGNNEQFF.

This chain links TRBV20-1 with TRBJ2-7, with 12 nucleotides matching TRBD2. J was trimmed by 5 bases and V by 6 bases; bases with no gene match: 5. Germline CDR1 is DFQATT and CDR2 is SNEGSKA (reference sequence). This CDR3 has 13 residues. The CDR3 nucleotides are TGCAGTGCAAGACTAGCGGGAGTCCACGAGCAGTACTTC. Amino acid sequence: CSARLAGVHEQYF.

V and J are TRBV20-1 and TRBJ2-7; 12 nucleotides agree with TRBD1. J was trimmed by 3 bases and V by 6 bases; bases with no gene match: 12. This CDR3 region has 16 residues. CDR1 DFQATT and CDR2 SNEGSKA come from the germline V gene (reference sequence). In DNA, the CDR3 is TGCAGTGCAACCGCCGGGACAGGGGGCGTAGGCTACGAGCAGTACTTC. Its translation: CSATAGTGGVGYEQYF.

Comment on this clonotype: Compared with germline, one end of the junction differs, possibly owing to a read error. The CDR3 reads CASSQAFAGVSNEQFF. In nucleotides, the CDR3 is TGCGCCAGTAGCCAAGCCTTCGCGGGGGTGAGCAATGAGCAGTTCTTC. The rearrangement links TRBV4-3 to TRBJ2-1; 7 bases fit TRBD2. Germline-derived CDR1 and CDR2 are LGHNA and YSLEER. This CDR3 contains 16 residues.

The chain uses TRBV7-2 and TRBJ1-4; D ambiguous. CDR1 is SGHTA, CDR2 FQGNSA, per germline. This CDR3 contains 13 residues. Trimming stripped 1 base from V and 10 bases from J, with 10 bases between. DNA of the CDR3: TGTGCCAGCAGCTTAGAGTCGGAATCAAAACTGTTTTTT. It specifies CASSLESESKLFF. The whole variable domain, filled in from reference TRBV7-2 and TRBJ1-4, reads GAGVSQSPSNKVTEKGKDVELRCDPISGHTALYWYRQSLGQGLEFLIYFQGNSAPDKSGLPSDRFSAERTGGSVSTLTIQRTQQEDSAVYLCASSLESESKLFFGSGTQLSVL.

This clonotype has just a few counts. The chain links TRBV20-1 to TRBJ2-1; 9 nucleotides match TRBD2. Trimming removed 5 bases from V and 9 bases from J; junction bases left unmatched: 14. Germline V gene lookup returns CDR1 DFQATT and CDR2 SNEGSKA (reference sequence). The CDR3 contains 15 residues. The CDR3 loop is CSAGSGSLLDSEQFF. CDR3 sequence (DNA): TGCAGTGCTGGTAGCGGGAGTCTGCTCGATAGTGAGCAGTTCTTC.